This TCR beta chain was sequenced for a study of liver allograft versus peripheral blood T cells. Study overall: A comparison was made between T cell receptor repertoires in transplanted livers and those in recipients' peripheral blood. Notes on the study in general: Liver allograft T cell receptor repertoires were reported to differ from peripheral blood repertoires.

The table lists this clonotype with many counts. Its antigen remains unknown. TCRdb re-analysed the reads in MiXCR, keeping a single row per CDR3 protein. The table has approximately 15,000 distinct CDR3 sequences, roughly 20% seen once; the top ten hold 4.5% to 6%. Trimming removed 5 bases at V and 5 bases at J, with 15 bases between. Per germline, CDR1 LNHDA and CDR2 SQIVND (reference sequence). CDR3 length: 14 amino acids. The chain couples TRBV19 to TRBJ1-2; D unresolved. The clonotype was recovered from a human patient who had a liver transplant. The T cells may come from the graft donor. CDR3 nucleotides: TGTGCCAGTAGTCCCGGCACTGCGGATTATGGCTACACCTTC. Translation: CASSPGTADYGYTF.